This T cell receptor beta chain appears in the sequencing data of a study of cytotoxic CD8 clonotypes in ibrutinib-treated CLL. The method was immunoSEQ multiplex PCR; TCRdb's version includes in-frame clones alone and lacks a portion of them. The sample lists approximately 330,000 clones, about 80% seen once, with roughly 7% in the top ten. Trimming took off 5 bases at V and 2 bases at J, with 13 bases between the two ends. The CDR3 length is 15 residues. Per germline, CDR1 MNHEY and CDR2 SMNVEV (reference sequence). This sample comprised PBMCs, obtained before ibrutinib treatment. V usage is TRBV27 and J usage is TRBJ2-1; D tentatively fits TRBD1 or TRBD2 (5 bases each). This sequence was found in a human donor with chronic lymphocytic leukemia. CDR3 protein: CASSPLRDPYNEQFF. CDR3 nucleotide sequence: TGTGCCAGCAGTCCATTACGGGACCCCTACAATGAGCAGTTCTTC.